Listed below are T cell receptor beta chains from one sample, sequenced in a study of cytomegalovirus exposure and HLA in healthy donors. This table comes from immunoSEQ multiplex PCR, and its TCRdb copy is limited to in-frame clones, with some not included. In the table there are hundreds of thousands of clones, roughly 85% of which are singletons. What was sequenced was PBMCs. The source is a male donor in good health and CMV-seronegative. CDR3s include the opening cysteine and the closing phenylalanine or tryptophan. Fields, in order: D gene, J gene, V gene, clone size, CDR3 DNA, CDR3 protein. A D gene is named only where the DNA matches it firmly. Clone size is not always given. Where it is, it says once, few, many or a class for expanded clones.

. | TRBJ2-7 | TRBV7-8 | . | TGTGCCAGCAGCTCGGGACATTCATCCTACGAGCAGTACTTC | CASSSGHSSYEQYF
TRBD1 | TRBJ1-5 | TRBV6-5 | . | TGTGCCAGCAAGAGACAGGGTGGAGGTCAGCCCCAGCATTTT | CASKRQGGGQPQHF
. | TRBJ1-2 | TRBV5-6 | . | TGTGCCAGCAGCTTGGCGCTAGGCGGCTACACCTTC | CASSLALGGYTF
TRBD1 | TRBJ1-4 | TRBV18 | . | TGTGCCAGCTCGCTCTTACAGGGGGCAGCTAATGAAAAACTGTTTTTT | CASSLLQGAANEKLFF
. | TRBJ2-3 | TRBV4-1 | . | TGCGCCAGCAGCCTTTTGGCGGGGGCGGCCCCCCGGCCAGATACGCAGTATTTT | CASSLLAGAAPRPDTQYF
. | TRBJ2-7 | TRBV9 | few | TGTGCCATGCGAGAGAAGCGGGTTCGGCACTACGAGCAGTACTTC | CAMREKRVRHYEQYF
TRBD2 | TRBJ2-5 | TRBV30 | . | TGTGCCTCGAGCCCACTAGCGGGACCAGAGACCCAGTACTTC | CASSPLAGPETQYF
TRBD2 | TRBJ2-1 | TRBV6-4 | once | TGTGCCAGCAGTGACTCTAGCGGGAGTTACAATGAGCAGTTCTTC | CASSDSSGSYNEQFF
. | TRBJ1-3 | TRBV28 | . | TGTGCCAGCAGCCCAGGAACCCGAAACACCATATATTTT | CASSPGTRNTIYF
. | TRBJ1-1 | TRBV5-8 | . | TGTGCCAGCAGTTACTACCAGGGGACTGAAGCTTTCTTT | CASSYYQGTEAFF
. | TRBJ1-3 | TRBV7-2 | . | TGTGCCAGCAGCTTGGCGGGCGACACCATATATTTT | CASSLAGDTIYF
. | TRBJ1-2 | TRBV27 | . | TGTGCCAGCAGTCCCGTGTTTCGAGTCTATGGCTACACCTTC | CASSPVFRVYGYTF
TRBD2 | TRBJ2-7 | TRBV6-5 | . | TGTGCCGGCACCGTGAGCGGGGGCGTATACTACGAGCAGTACTTC | CAGTVSGGVYYEQYF
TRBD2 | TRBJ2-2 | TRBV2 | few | TGTGCCAGCAGTGATGGGACTAGCGTTCGGGAGCTGTTTTTT | CASSDGTSVRELFF
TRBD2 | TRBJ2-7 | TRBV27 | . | TGTGCCAGCAGTTCCAGGGGACTAGGGTTGTCCTACGAGCAGTACTTC | CASSSRGLGLSYEQYF
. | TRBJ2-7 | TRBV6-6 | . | TGTGCCAGCAGTTATCTTCGGGACGAGCAGTACTTC | CASSYLRDEQYF
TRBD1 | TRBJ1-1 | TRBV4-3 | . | TGCGCCAGCAGCCAAGGCCGACAGGGTGGGACTGAAGCTTTCTTT | CASSQGRQGGTEAFF
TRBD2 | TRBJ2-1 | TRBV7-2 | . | TGTGCCAGCAGCCCAGGCGGCGGGAGGTCCAATGAGCAGTTCTTC | CASSPGGGRSNEQFF
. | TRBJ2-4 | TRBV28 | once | TGTGCCAGCAGTTCCGGAAACATTCAGTACTTC | CASSSGNIQYF
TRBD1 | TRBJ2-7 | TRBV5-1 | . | TGCGCCAGCAGCCTGTCAGGACAGGGTTCAGGCGAGCAGTACTTC | CASSLSGQGSGEQYF
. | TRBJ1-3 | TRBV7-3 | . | TGTGCCAGCAGCCCCACGGTCGGAAACACCATATATTTT | CASSPTVGNTIYF
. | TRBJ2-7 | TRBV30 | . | TGTGCCTGGAGTTCAAGTTCAGGTCACGAGCAGTACTTC | CAWSSSSGHEQYF
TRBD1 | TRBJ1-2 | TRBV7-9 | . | TGTGCCAGCAGCTTAAAAGGGGACAGACAGAACTATGGCTACACCTTC | CASSLKGDRQNYGYTF
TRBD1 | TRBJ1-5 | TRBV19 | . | TGTGCCAGTAGCACCGACAGGGGGCAGCCCCAGCATTTT | CASSTDRGQPQHF
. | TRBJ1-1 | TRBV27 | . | TGTGCCAGCAGCATAGGGCAGGGCCAGGCTTTCTTT | CASSIGQGQAFF
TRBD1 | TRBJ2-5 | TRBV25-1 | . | TGTGCCAGCAGTGACTCGGGACAGGGAAAATTAGAGACCCAGTACTTC | CASSDSGQGKLETQYF
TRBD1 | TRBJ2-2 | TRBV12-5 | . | TGTGCTACAGGGACAGGCCTCCCAGACGGGGAGCTGTTTTTT | CATGTGLPDGELFF
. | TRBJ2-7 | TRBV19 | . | TGTGCCAGTAGTATAGGGGTCGGGAGACACTACGAGCAGTACTTC | CASSIGVGRHYEQYF
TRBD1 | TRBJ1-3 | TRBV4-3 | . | TGCGCCAGCAGCCGCGGACAGGCGGACACCATATATTTT | CASSRGQADTIYF
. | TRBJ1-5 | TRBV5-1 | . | TGCGCCAGCAGCTTGGTGGGGGGGGGCAGCAATCAGCCCCAGCATTTT | CASSLVGGGSNQPQHF
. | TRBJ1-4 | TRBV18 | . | TGTGCCAGCTCACCACCAGGGACACTGGAAAAACTGTTTTTT | CASSPPGTLEKLFF
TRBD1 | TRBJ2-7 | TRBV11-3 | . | TGTGCCAGCAGCTTCACAGGGGGCGGCTACGAGCAGTACTTC | CASSFTGGGYEQYF
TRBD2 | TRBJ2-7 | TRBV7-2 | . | TGTGCCAGCAGCTCCTCACCCTGGACTAGCGGCTCCTACGAGCAGTACTTC | CASSSSPWTSGSYEQYF
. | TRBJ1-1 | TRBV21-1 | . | TGTGCCAGCAGGCTGATGGACAGCTACACTGAAGCTTTCTTT | CASRLMDSYTEAFF
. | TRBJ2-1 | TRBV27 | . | TGTGCCAGCAGTTTAGTCTATGGTGAGCAGTTCTTC | CASSLVYGEQFF
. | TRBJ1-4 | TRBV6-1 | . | TGTGCCAGCAGTGAAGGGGAGGGAAGTGAAAAACTGTTTTTT | CASSEGEGSEKLFF
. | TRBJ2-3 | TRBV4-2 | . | TGTGCCAGCAGCCAAGATCGGCGGGCAATCTCCACAGATACGCAGTATTTT | CASSQDRRAISTDTQYF
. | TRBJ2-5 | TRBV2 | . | TGTGCCAGCAGTGATGTTCGGTACAGGGAGGGGGAAGAGACCCAGTACTTC | CASSDVRYREGEETQYF
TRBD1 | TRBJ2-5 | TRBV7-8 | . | TGTGCCAGCAGGGGAGCGGACAGGGCCGGGGAGACCCAGTACTTC | CASRGADRAGETQYF
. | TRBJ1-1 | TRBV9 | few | TGTGCCAGCAGCGTAGGGGGGGACACTGAAGCTTTCTTT | CASSVGGDTEAFF
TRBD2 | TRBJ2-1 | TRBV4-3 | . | TGCGCCAGCAGCCTCAGTGTTGGATCCGGGACTAGCGATGAGCAGTTCTTC | CASSLSVGSGTSDEQFF
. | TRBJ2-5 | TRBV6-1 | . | TGTGCCAGTCTTGGGATAGGGGGTTCCCAAGAGACCCAGTACTTC | CASLGIGGSQETQYF
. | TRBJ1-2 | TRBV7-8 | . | TGTGCCAGCAGCGCGGTCCTAAGCCAGGGGATAGGAAACTATGGCTACACCTTC | CASSAVLSQGIGNYGYTF
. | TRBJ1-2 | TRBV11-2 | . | TGTGCCAGCAGCTCCCCGGGGTCCTATGGCTACACCTTC | CASSSPGSYGYTF
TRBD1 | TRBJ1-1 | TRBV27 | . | TGTGCCAGCAGTCCGAACAGGGGGAACACTGAAGCTTTCTTT | CASSPNRGNTEAFF